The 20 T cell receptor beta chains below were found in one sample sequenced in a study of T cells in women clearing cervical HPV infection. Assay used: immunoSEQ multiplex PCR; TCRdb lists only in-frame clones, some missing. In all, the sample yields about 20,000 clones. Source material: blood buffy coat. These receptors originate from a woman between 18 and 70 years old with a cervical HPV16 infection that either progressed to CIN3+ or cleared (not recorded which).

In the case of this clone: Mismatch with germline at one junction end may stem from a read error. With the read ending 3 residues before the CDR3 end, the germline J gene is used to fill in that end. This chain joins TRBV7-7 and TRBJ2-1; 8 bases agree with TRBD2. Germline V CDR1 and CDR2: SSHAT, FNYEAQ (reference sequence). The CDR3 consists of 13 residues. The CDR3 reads CASSSGGAREQFF. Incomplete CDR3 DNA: TGTGCTAGCAGCTCCGGGGGGGCGCGTGAG.

CDR3 DNA (partial): TGTGCCAGCAGTGCCGTGGCAGTAAACTATGGC. The encoded protein is CASSAVAVNYG. The whole CDR3 protein reads CASSAVAVNYGYTF. This sequence joins TRBV2 and TRBJ1-2, with D unclear. Read data end 3 residues before the CDR3 end; the end is taken from the germline J gene. Germline V gene lookup returns CDR1 SNHLY and CDR2 FYNNEI. V was pared by 4 bases and J by 2 bases, with 11 bases between. The CDR3 spans 14 residues.

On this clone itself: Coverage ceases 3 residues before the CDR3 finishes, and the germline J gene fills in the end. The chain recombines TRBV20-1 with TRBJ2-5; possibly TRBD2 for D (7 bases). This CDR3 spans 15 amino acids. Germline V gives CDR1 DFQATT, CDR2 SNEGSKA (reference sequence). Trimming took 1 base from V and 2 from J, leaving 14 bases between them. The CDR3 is CSARGGRGNQETQYF. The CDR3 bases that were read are TGCAGTGCTAGAGGGGGGCGGGGGAATCAAGAGACC.

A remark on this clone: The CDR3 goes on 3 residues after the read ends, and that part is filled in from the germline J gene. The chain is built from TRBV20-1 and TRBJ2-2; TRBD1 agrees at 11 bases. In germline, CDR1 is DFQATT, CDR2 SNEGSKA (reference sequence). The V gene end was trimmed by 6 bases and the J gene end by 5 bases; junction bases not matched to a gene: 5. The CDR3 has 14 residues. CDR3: CSATGTGGTGELFF. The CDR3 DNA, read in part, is TGCAGTGCCACCGGGACAGGGGGAACCGGGGAG.

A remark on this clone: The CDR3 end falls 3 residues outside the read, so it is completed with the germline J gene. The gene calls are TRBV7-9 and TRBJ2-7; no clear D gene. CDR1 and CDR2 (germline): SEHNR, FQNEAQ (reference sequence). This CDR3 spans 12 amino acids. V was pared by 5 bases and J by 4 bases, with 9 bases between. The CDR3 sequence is CASSQGLYEQYF. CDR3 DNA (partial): TGTGCCAGCAGCCAAGGGTTGTACGAG.

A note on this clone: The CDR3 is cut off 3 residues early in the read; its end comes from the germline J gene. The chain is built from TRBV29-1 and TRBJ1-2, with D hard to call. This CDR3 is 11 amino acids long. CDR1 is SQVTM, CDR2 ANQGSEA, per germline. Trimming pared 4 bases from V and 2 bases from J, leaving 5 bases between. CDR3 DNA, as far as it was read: TGCAGCGTTGTGCAGAACTATGGC. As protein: CSVVQNYG. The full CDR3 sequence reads CSVVQNYGYTF.

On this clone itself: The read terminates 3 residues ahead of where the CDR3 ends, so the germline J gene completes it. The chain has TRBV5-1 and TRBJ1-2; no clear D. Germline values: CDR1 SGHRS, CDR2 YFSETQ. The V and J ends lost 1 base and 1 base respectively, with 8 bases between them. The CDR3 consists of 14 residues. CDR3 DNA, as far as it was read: TGCGCCAGCAGCTTGTCACCGGGTAACTATGGC. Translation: CASSLSPGNYG. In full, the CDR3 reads CASSLSPGNYGYTF.

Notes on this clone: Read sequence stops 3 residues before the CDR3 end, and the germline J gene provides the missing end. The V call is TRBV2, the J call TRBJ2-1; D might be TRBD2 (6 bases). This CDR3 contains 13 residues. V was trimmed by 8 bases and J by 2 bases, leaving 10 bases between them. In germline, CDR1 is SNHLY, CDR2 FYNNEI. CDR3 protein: CASVSGPYNEQFF. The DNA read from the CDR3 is TGTGCCAGCGTGAGCGGGCCCTACAATGAG.

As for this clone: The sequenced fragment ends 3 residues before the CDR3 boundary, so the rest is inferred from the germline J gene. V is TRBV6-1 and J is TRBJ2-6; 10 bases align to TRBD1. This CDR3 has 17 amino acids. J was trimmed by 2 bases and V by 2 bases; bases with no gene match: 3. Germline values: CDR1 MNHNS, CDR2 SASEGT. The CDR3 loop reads CASSERGQGTGANVLTF. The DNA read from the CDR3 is TGTGCCAGCAGTGAACGGGGACAGGGGACTGGGGCCAACGTC.

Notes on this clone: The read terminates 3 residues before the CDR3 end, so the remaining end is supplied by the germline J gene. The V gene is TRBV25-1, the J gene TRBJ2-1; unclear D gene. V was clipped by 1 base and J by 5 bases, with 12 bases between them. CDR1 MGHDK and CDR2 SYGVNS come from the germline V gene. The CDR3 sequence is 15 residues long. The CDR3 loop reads CASSEFGRIDNEQFF. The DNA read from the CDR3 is TGTGCCAGCAGTGAATTCGGCAGGATCGACAATGAG.

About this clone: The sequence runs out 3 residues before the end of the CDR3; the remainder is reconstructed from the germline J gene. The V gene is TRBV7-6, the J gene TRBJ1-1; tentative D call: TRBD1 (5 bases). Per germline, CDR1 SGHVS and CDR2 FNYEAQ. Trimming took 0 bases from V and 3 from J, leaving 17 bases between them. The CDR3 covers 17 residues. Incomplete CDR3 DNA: TGTGCCAGCAGCTTAGCCCCCCTCGGGGGTGCGGACACTGAA. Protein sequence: CASSLAPLGGADTE. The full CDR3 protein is CASSLAPLGGADTEAFF.

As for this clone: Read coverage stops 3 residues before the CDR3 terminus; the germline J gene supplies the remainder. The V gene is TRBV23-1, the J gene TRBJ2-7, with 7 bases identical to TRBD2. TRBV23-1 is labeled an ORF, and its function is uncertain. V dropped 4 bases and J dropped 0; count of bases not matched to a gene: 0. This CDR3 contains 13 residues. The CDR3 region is CASSRGGSYEQYF. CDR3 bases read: TGCGCCAGCAGTCGGGGGGGCTCCTACGAG.

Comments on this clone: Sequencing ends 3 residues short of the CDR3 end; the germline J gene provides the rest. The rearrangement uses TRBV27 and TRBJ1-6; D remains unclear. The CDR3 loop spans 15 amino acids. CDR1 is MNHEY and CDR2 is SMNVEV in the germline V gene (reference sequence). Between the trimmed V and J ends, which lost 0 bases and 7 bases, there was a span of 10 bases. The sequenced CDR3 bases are TGTGCCAGCAGTTTATCGTCGCTCGGGAATTCACCC. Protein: CASSLSSLGNSP. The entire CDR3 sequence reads CASSLSSLGNSPLHF.

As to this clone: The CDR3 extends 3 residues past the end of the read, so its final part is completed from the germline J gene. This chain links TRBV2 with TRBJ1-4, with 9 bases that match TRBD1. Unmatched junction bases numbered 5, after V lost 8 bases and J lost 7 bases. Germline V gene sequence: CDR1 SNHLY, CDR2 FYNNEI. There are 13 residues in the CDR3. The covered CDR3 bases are TGTGCCAGCCACAGGGGGCCGAGTGAAAAA. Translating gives CASHRGPSEK. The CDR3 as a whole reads CASHRGPSEKLFF.

The sequenced part of the CDR3 DNA is TGTGCCAGCAGCTTGGCCCAAAACGCGGGGAATGAG. The encoded protein is CASSLAQNAGNE. The full-length CDR3 reads as CASSLAQNAGNEQFF. The gene calls are TRBV7-8 and TRBJ2-1; D might be TRBD2 (6 bases). The read finishes 3 residues shy of the CDR3 end, and the germline J gene is used to complete it. Deletions cut 3 bases from V and 7 bases from J, with 16 bases between. CDR1 SGHVS and CDR2 FQNEAQ come from the germline V gene. The CDR3 extends over 15 amino acids. Filled out from reference TRBV7-8 and TRBJ2-1, the complete variable domain reads GAGVSQSPRYKVAKRGQDVALRCDPISGHVSLFWYQQALGQGPEFLTYFQNEAQLDKSGLPSDRFFAERPEGSVSTLKIQRTQQEDSAVYLCASSLAQNAGNEQFFGPGTRLTVL.

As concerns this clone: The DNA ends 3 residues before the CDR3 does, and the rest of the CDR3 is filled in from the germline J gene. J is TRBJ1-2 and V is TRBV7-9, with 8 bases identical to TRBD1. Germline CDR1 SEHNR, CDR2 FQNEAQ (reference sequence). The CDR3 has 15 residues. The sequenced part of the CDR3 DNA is TGTGCCAGCAGCCAAGTCGGGGGACAGGTTTATAGC. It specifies CASSQVGGQVYS. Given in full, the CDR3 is CASSQVGGQVYSYTF.

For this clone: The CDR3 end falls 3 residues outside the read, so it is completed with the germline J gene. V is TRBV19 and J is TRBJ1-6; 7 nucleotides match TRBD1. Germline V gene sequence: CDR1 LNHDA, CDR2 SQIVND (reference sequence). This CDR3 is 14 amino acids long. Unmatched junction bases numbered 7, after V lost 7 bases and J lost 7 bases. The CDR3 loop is CASTLPGGNSPLHF. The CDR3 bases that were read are TGTGCCAGTACCCTCCCAGGGGGGAATTCACCC.

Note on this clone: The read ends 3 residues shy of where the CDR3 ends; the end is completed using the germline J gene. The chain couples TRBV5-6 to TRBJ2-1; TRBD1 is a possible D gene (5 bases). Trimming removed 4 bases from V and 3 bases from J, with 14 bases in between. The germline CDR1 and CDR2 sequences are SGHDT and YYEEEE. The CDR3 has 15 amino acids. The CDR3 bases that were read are TGTGCCAGCAGCCCCCTGACAGAGAGCTACAATGAG. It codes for CASSPLTESYNE. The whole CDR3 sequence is CASSPLTESYNEQFF.

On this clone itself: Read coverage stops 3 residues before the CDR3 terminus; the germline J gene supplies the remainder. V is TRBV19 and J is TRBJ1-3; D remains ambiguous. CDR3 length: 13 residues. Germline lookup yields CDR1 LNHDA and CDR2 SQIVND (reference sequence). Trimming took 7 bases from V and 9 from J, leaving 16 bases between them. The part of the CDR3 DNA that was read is TGTGCCAGTAAGTCGGCGATAAGGGCCACC. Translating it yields CASKSAIRAT. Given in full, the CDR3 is CASKSAIRATIYF.

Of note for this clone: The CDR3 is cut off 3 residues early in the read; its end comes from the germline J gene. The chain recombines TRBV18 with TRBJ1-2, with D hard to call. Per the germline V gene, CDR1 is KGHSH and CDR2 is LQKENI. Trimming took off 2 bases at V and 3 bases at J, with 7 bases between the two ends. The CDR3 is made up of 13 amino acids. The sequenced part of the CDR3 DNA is TGTGCCAGCTCACCAGTTCAGGACTATGGC. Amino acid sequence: CASSPVQDYG. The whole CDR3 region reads CASSPVQDYGYTF.